This is a list of T cell receptor beta chains from one sample in a study of OX40 agonist ivuxolimab in advanced cancers. Libraries were prepared by immunoSEQ multiplex PCR; TCRdb keeps only in-frame clonotypes and omits some of them. The sample holds 65,000 to 100,000 clones; 85% to 90% are singletons and the top ten take 0.76%. The sample here was CD4+ or CD8+ T cells sorted from blood, taken in a trial of the OX40 agonist ivuxolimab. Source of these receptors: an adult with an advanced solid tumor such as melanoma, head and neck, liver or kidney cancer. CDR3s include the opening cysteine and the closing phenylalanine or tryptophan. Each record gives: V gene, D gene, clone size, J gene, CDR3 protein, CDR3 DNA. A D gene is named only where the DNA matches it firmly. Clone size appears in some rows only: once, few, many, or a class for an expanded clone.

TRBV6-6,.,.,TRBJ2-7,CASSYGGAGYEQYF,TGTGCCAGCAGTTACGGAGGGGCTGGGTACGAGCAGTACTTC
TRBV7-2,.,.,TRBJ2-2,CASSLGLPRELFF,TGTGCCAGCAGCTTAGGTTTACCCCGAGAGCTGTTTTTT
TRBV14,.,once,TRBJ2-6,CASRVSGANVLTF,TGTGCCAGCAGGGTTTCTGGGGCCAACGTCCTGACTTTC
TRBV7-2,.,.,TRBJ2-5,CASSLVSRSQETQYF,TGTGCCAGCAGCTTAGTTAGTAGGAGCCAAGAGACCCAGTACTTC
TRBV5-1,TRBD2,.,TRBJ2-3,CASRLGLAADTQYF,TGCGCCAGCAGACTCGGACTAGCCGCAGATACGCAGTATTTT
TRBV6-1,.,.,TRBJ2-1,CASSEALGVRPYNEQFF,TGTGCCAGCAGTGAAGCGTTGGGGGTTCGACCCTACAATGAGCAGTTCTTC
TRBV30,.,.,TRBJ2-2,CAWSSEAGELFF,TGTGCCTGGAGTTCTGAGGCCGGGGAGCTGTTTTTT
TRBV15,TRBD1,.,TRBJ1-2,CATSEGQAYGYTF,TGTGCCACCAGCGAGGGACAGGCTTATGGCTACACCTTC
TRBV30,TRBD2,.,TRBJ2-7,CAWVGLAGVGEQYF,TGTGCCTGGGTTGGACTAGCGGGAGTGGGGGAGCAGTACTTC
TRBV11-2,.,.,TRBJ1-1,CASSLGVNTEAFF,TGTGCCAGCAGCTTAGGGGTGAACACTGAAGCTTTCTTT
TRBV5-1,TRBD2,.,TRBJ2-1,CASSLQPTTSGRAHEQFF,TGCGCCAGCAGCTTGCAGCCAACTACTAGCGGGAGGGCCCATGAGCAGTTCTTC
TRBV7-2,.,few,TRBJ1-2,CASSLYMGNYGYTF,TGTGCCAGCAGCTTATACATGGGGAACTATGGCTACACCTTC
TRBV9,TRBD1,.,TRBJ2-7,CASSVDGQGYEQYF,TGTGCCAGCAGCGTAGACGGACAGGGTTACGAGCAGTACTTC
TRBV19,TRBD1,.,TRBJ1-1,CASTTTGGTTEAFF,TGTGCCAGTACCACGACAGGGGGAACCACTGAAGCTTTCTTT
TRBV5-1,TRBD1,.,TRBJ2-6,CASSLAGQGSGANVLTF,TGCGCCAGCAGCTTGGCGGGACAGGGCTCTGGGGCCAACGTCCTGACTTTC
TRBV7-9,.,.,TRBJ2-2,CASSLYGTKDTGELFF,TGTGCCAGCAGCTTATATGGGACAAAGGACACCGGGGAGCTGTTTTTT
TRBV20-1,.,.,TRBJ2-7,CSAREYEQYF,TGCAGTGCTAGAGAATACGAGCAGTACTTC
TRBV5-1,.,.,TRBJ2-3,CASSPESVAADTQYF,TGCGCCAGCAGCCCGGAGTCGGTGGCGGCAGATACGCAGTATTTT
TRBV7-9,.,.,TRBJ1-2,CASSLLQGSNYGYTF,TGTGCCAGCAGCTTATTACAGGGCTCTAACTATGGCTACACCTTC
TRBV18,.,.,TRBJ2-5,CASSPPNQFQETQYF,TGTGCCAGCTCACCACCTAATCAGTTCCAAGAGACCCAGTACTTC
TRBV5-1,.,.,TRBJ1-2,CASTDIVSNYGYTF,TGCGCCAGCACCGATATAGTATCTAACTATGGCTACACCTTC
TRBV7-2,TRBD1,.,TRBJ2-1,CASSLRAGQGRNEQFF,TGTGCCAGCAGCTTGAGGGCGGGACAGGGACGAAATGAGCAGTTCTTC
TRBV19,.,once,TRBJ1-1,CASSKRQTMNTEAFF,TGTGCCAGTAGTAAAAGACAGACCATGAACACTGAAGCTTTCTTT
TRBV19,TRBD1,.,TRBJ1-5,CASSSGQAHNQPQHF,TGTGCCAGTAGTTCCGGACAGGCGCACAATCAGCCCCAGCATTTT
TRBV11-3,TRBD1,.,TRBJ2-2,CASSPGQGGTGELFF,TGTGCCAGCAGTCCCGGACAGGGAGGCACCGGGGAGCTGTTTTTT
TRBV21-1,.,.,TRBJ1-5,CASSKDAGSNQPQHF,TGTGCCAGCAGCAAAGACGCAGGGAGCAATCAGCCCCAGCATTTT
TRBV14,.,few,TRBJ2-7,CASSQRIGAYEQYF,TGTGCCAGCAGCCAACGGATCGGAGCCTACGAGCAGTACTTC
TRBV19,.,.,TRBJ2-6,CASRGWSAGANVLTF,TGTGCCAGTAGGGGGTGGAGTGCCGGGGCCAACGTCCTGACTTTC
TRBV30,.,.,TRBJ2-5,CAWSVLEETQYF,TGTGCCTGGAGTGTACTGGAAGAGACCCAGTACTTC
TRBV18,.,few,TRBJ2-1,CASVTGDPGPYNEQFF,TGTGCCAGTGTGACAGGAGATCCGGGGCCTTACAATGAGCAGTTCTTC
TRBV7-6,.,.,TRBJ1-5,CASSPSRFRATSNQPQHF,TGTGCCAGCAGTCCCAGCAGGTTCCGGGCGACTAGCAATCAGCCCCAGCATTTT